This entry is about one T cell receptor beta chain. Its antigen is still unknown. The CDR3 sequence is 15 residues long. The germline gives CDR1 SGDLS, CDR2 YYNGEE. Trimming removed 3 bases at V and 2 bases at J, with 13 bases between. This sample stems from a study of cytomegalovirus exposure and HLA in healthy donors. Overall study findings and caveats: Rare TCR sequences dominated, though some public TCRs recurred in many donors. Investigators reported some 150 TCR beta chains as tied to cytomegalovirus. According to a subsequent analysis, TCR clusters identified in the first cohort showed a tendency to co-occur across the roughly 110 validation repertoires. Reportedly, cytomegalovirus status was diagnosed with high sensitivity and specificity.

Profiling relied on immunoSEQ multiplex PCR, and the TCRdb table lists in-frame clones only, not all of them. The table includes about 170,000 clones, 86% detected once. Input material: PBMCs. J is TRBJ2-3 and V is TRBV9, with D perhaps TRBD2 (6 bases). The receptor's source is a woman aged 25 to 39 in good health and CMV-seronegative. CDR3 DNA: TGTGCCAGCAGCGGAACGGGACTCTCCACAGATACGCAGTATTTT. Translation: CASSGTGLSTDTQYF.